The 26 T cell receptor beta chains presented below share a single source sample, sequenced in a study of cytomegalovirus exposure and HLA in healthy donors. PCR employed 60 Vbeta and 13 Jbeta primers. Generated by immunoSEQ multiplex PCR, the TCRdb table keeps only in-frame clones and is missing some. The table includes fewer than 200,000 clones, around 75% detected once. The specimen sequenced was PBMCs. These receptor sequences come from a woman in her thirties in good health and CMV-seronegative.

The V gene is TRBV4-1, the J gene TRBJ1-6; tentatively, D is TRBD1 (5 bases). Germline lookup yields CDR1 MGHRA and CDR2 YSYEKL. V lost 0 bases and J 10 bases, leaving 13 bases between the germline ends. The CDR3 consists of 15 residues. The CDR3 DNA sequence: TGCGCCAGCAGCCAAGATGGGAGGGGAAGGTCACCCCTCCACTTT. Residues: CASSQDGRGRSPLHF.

The chain employs TRBV5-4 and TRBJ2-1; 10 positions match TRBD2. The CDR3 covers 15 residues. After removal of 3 bases from V and 4 bases from J, the junction contained 4 bases not matched to a gene. The germline gives CDR1 SGHNT, CDR2 YYREEE (reference sequence). CDR3 DNA sequence: TGTGCCAGCAGCTCGACTAGCGGGCGTTACAATGAGCAGTTCTTC. Protein sequence: CASSSTSGRYNEQFF.

The chain links TRBV5-1 to TRBJ1-3; D is uncertain. Trimming took off 0 bases at V and 2 bases at J, with 9 bases between the two ends. The V gene's germline CDR1 is SGHRS and CDR2 YFSETQ. The CDR3 runs 15 residues. The CDR3 region is CASSLGLGTGNTIYF. CDR3 DNA sequence: TGCGCCAGCAGCTTGGGTCTCGGGACTGGAAACACCATATATTTT.

This clone was observed a handful of times. The V call is TRBV27, the J call TRBJ2-1; 7 positions agree with TRBD1. The length of the CDR3 is 14 residues. The V and J ends lost 4 bases and 7 bases, in that order; junction bases with no gene match: 7. Germline V gene data show CDR1 as MNHEY and CDR2 as SMNVEV (reference sequence). The DNA for the CDR3 is TGTGCCAGCAGTTCACAGGGGCGCTGGAATGAGCAGTTCTTC. Amino acids: CASSSQGRWNEQFF.

This clone was seen only a few times. The chain uses TRBV4-1 and TRBJ2-3; 7 bases are shared with TRBD2. Trimming cost V 4 bases and J 5 bases; bases outside gene matches: 9. Per the germline V gene, CDR1 is MGHRA and CDR2 is YSYEKL. This CDR3 region has 15 residues. CDR3 residues: CASSPIGSSGDTQYF. The CDR3 DNA follows: TGCGCCAGCAGCCCAATCGGGTCTAGCGGAGATACGCAGTATTTT.

The rearrangement uses TRBV11-3 and TRBJ1-1; no clear D gene. CDR3 length: 13 amino acids. V shed 0 bases and J shed 11 bases, with 13 bases lying between them. Germline lookup yields CDR1 SGHNT and CDR2 YENEEA. CDR3 sequence: CASSLEKDSRAFF. The CDR3, as DNA: TGTGCCAGCAGCTTAGAGAAGGACTCTCGGGCTTTCTTT.

This clone has just a few counts. This chain joins TRBV9 and TRBJ1-3, with D unclear. V dropped 4 bases and J dropped 4 bases, with 12 bases sitting between them. Germline values: CDR1 SGDLS, CDR2 YYNGEE. CDR3 length equals 14 residues. This CDR3 is CASSPENPGNTIYF. The CDR3 DNA reads as TGTGCCAGCAGCCCTGAGAATCCGGGAAACACCATATATTTT.

The chain carries TRBV9 and TRBJ2-3, with TRBD2 matching 9 bases. Germline V CDR1 and CDR2: SGDLS, YYNGEE. With 0 bases clipped from V and 1 base from J, the junction kept 0 bases outside the gene matches. CDR3 length: 15 residues. The CDR3: CASSVGTSGTDTQYF. For the CDR3, the DNA is TGTGCCAGCAGCGTAGGGACTAGCGGCACAGATACGCAGTATTTT.

This clone was seen just once. The gene calls are TRBV19 and TRBJ2-2, with 8 positions matching TRBD1. With 0 bases clipped from V and 4 bases from J, the junction kept 7 bases outside the gene matches. The CDR3 is made up of 17 amino acids. Germline CDR1 and CDR2: LNHDA and SQIVND (reference sequence). DNA of the CDR3: TGTGCCAGTAGTATAGATGACAGGGGAGGCGGCACCGGGGAGCTGTTTTTT. It encodes CASSIDDRGGGTGELFF.

This clone came up a few times. Written as DNA, the CDR3 is TGTGCCAGTAGTATAGGGTCGGGGAACACTGAAGCTTTCTTT. Encoded protein: CASSIGSGNTEAFF. The rearrangement links TRBV19 to TRBJ1-1; D remains ambiguous. Germline V gene data show CDR1 as LNHDA and CDR2 as SQIVND (reference sequence). This CDR3 is built from 14 residues. With 1 base removed from V and 1 base from J, the gap between germline ends came to 7 bases.

The chain is built from TRBV18 and TRBJ1-4; tentatively, D is TRBD1 (6 bases). The CDR3 covers 16 residues. Germline values: CDR1 KGHSH, CDR2 LQKENI. V was shortened by 3 bases and J by 6 bases, with 17 bases between the two germline ends. The CDR3, as DNA: TGTGCCAGCTCACCCATGCGAACAGGGATTGATGAAAAACTGTTTTTT. As protein: CASSPMRTGIDEKLFF.

The chain uses TRBV6-5 and TRBJ2-7, with TRBD1 as a possible D gene (6 bases). The germline CDR1 and CDR2 sequences are MNHEY and SVGAGI. The V end lost 8 bases, the J end lost 1 base, and 15 bases lay between the germline ends. The CDR3 consists of 14 residues. The CDR3 coding sequence is TGTGCCAGCGCCTCCCACAGGGATTCCTACGAGCAGTACTTC. Amino acid sequence: CASASHRDSYEQYF.

The chain uses TRBV5-6 and TRBJ2-1, with 9 bases matching TRBD2. Trimming at V came to 1 base and at J to 9 bases, leaving 20 bases not matched to a gene. This CDR3 comprises 19 residues. Germline lookup yields CDR1 SGHDT and CDR2 YYEEEE. The CDR3 spells CASSLIGKRWASGKGEQFF. CDR3 coding DNA: TGTGCCAGCAGCTTGATAGGCAAGCGGTGGGCTAGCGGGAAGGGTGAGCAGTTCTTC.

This clone is a singleton in its sample. This sequence joins TRBV30 and TRBJ1-6; maybe TRBD1 (6 bases). Germline CDR1 is GTSNPN and CDR2 is SVGIG (reference sequence). Trimming removed 0 bases at V and 8 bases at J, with 17 bases between. The CDR3 loop spans 16 amino acids. The CDR3 DNA follows: TGTGCCTGGAGTGTACTAGGGCTCGAGGGGGATTCACCCCTCCACTTT. Its protein is CAWSVLGLEGDSPLHF.

The V call is TRBV4-3, the J call TRBJ2-1; 7 positions agree with TRBD2. The CDR3 sequence is 14 residues long. Germline values: CDR1 LGHNA, CDR2 YSLEER. V dropped 6 bases and J dropped 5; count of bases not matched to a gene: 7. In DNA, the CDR3 is TGCGCCAGCAGAGAGCAGGGAGGGAACAATGAGCAGTTCTTC. The encoded protein is CASREQGGNNEQFF.

This clone was detected only a few times. Other DNA sequences from this sample encode an identical CDR3 as well. This sequence joins TRBV7-3 and TRBJ2-7, with 8 bases that match TRBD1. Germline CDR1 is SGHTA and CDR2 is FQGTGA. The V gene end was trimmed by 3 bases and the J gene end by 3 bases; junction bases not matched to a gene: 1. The CDR3 length is 13 residues. The CDR3 bases are TGTGCCAGCAGCTTCGACAGGGGCTACGAGCAGTACTTC. Encoded protein: CASSFDRGYEQYF.

The chain couples TRBV7-9 to TRBJ1-2, with TRBD1 as a possible D gene (5 bases). Trimming removed 5 bases at V and 4 bases at J, with 23 bases between. There are 17 residues in the CDR3. Germline CDR1 is SEHNR and CDR2 is FQNEAQ (reference sequence). In DNA, the CDR3 is TGTGCCAGCAGCCCATGGACAAGGCTGACGCTGGGCTATGGCTACACCTTC. Its protein is CASSPWTRLTLGYGYTF.

The rearrangement joins TRBV27 to TRBJ1-5; TRBD1 matches 8 bases. After removal of 5 bases from V and 3 bases from J, the junction contained 6 bases not matched to a gene. Germline V lookup: CDR1 MNHEY, CDR2 SMNVEV (reference sequence). CDR3 size: 15 residues. The CDR3 sequence is CASSEYRGDNQPQHF. The CDR3 coding sequence is TGTGCCAGCAGTGAATACAGGGGGGACAATCAGCCCCAGCATTTT.

The chain links TRBV7-9 to TRBJ1-4; 9 nucleotides agree with TRBD1. Germline loops: CDR1 SEHNR, CDR2 FQNEAQ (reference sequence). The CDR3 covers 19 residues. V lost 5 bases and J lost 0; bases outside the gene matches: 13. The CDR3 sequence: CASSLGLQRDRATNEKLFF. The CDR3 region has the DNA TGTGCCAGCAGCCTCGGTCTACAGCGGGACAGGGCAACTAATGAAAAACTGTTTTTT.

As regards this clone: At one of its ends the junction is not consistent with the germline gene, which may arise from a read error. The CDR3 DNA is TGTACCAGTAGTCTTGCCCCGCGAGGGGGTCACGAGCAGTACTTC. Amino acids: CTSSLAPRGGHEQYF. The chain joins TRBV19 to TRBJ2-7; possibly TRBD1 for D (6 bases). CDR3 length: 15 residues. Germline V CDR1 and CDR2: LNHDA, SQIVND (reference sequence). The entire variable domain, with the rest obtained from reference TRBV19 and TRBJ2-7, is as follows: DGGITQSPKYLFRKEGQNVTLSCEQNLNHDAMYWYRQDPGQGLRLIYYSQIVNDFQKGDIAEGYSVSREKKESFPLTVTSAQKNPTAFYLCTSSLAPRGGHEQYFGPGTRLTVT.

The chain uses TRBV5-1 and TRBJ2-7, with D uncertain. In germline, CDR1 is SGHRS, CDR2 YFSETQ. This CDR3 comprises 13 residues. Between the trimmed V and J ends, which lost 3 bases and 4 bases, there was a span of 11 bases. The CDR3 sequence: CASSYATMYEQYF. As DNA, the CDR3 is TGCGCCAGCAGCTACGCCACTATGTACGAGCAGTACTTC.

The sample holds one count of this clone. As DNA, the CDR3 is TGTGCCAGCAGCCAAGACAGGACGATCACAGATACGCAGTATTTT. This codes for CASSQDRTITDTQYF. The chain couples TRBV27 to TRBJ2-3; perhaps TRBD1 as D (6 bases). Per germline, CDR1 MNHEY and CDR2 SMNVEV (reference sequence). The CDR3 has 15 amino acids. Trimming removed 6 bases from V and 2 bases from J, with 15 bases in between.

The J gene is TRBJ1-2, the V gene TRBV5-6, with TRBD1 as a possible D gene (6 bases). The CDR3 length is 15 residues. Germline-derived CDR1 and CDR2 are SGHDT and YYEEEE. The V end lost 0 bases, the J end lost 3 bases, and 12 bases lay between the germline ends. CDR3 in DNA: TGTGCCAGCAGCTTGGTACACGACAGGTACTATGGCTACACCTTC. It encodes CASSLVHDRYYGYTF.

This clone was counted a few times. The rearrangement uses TRBV10-3 and TRBJ1-2, with 9 bases fitting TRBD1. The CDR3 is made up of 13 amino acids. CDR1 is ENHRY, CDR2 SYGVKD, per germline. The V and J ends lost 6 bases and 5 bases, in that order; junction bases with no gene match: 4. The CDR3, as DNA: TGTGCCATCAGCTCCGGACAGGGGTATGGCTACACCTTC. Amino acids: CAISSGQGYGYTF.

The chain combines TRBV6-6 with TRBJ1-1; the match to TRBD1 covers 7 bases. The CDR3 covers 16 residues. Germline values: CDR1 MNHNY, CDR2 SVGAGI (reference sequence). Trimming cost V 7 bases and J 0 bases; bases outside gene matches: 11. This chain's CDR3 is CASILIRGDMNTEAFF. The CDR3 DNA reads as TGTGCCAGCATCCTTATCAGGGGGGACATGAACACTGAAGCTTTCTTT.

In its sample, this clone was seen a few times. This rearrangement joins TRBV29-1 to TRBJ1-1; 9 nucleotides match TRBD1. The CDR3 spans 12 residues. In germline, CDR1 is SQVTM, CDR2 ANQGSEA. Trimming took 4 bases from V and 5 from J; bases not matched to a gene: 2. CDR3 sequence: CSVGQGETEAFF. CDR3 in DNA: TGCAGCGTTGGACAGGGGGAAACTGAAGCTTTCTTT.